A selection of T cell receptor beta chains follows, all from one sample in a study of graft-versus-host responses after intestinal transplantation. No antigens are known for them. Sequenced by immunoSEQ multiplex PCR; TCRdb stores in-frame clones only, minus some. The sample includes tens of thousands of clones, approximately 96% of them seen just once. The material was unstimulated CD8+ T cells sorted from spleen or lymph node cells, obtained before transplant. These receptors were taken from a human donor who was the organ donor for an intestinal transplant. Both conserved end residues are part of each CDR3. A D gene is named only where the DNA matches it firmly. Part of the rows lack a size; the others show once, few, many or a class for expanded clones.

CDR3 protein | CDR3 DNA | CDR3 length | J gene | clone size | V gene | D gene
CSASKETQYF | TGCAGTGCTAGTAAGGAGACCCAGTACTTC | 10 | TRBJ2-5 | NA | TRBV20-1 | NA
CASSLGGGTEAFF | TGCGCCAGCAGCTTGGGTGGGGGGACTGAAGCTTTCTTT | 13 | TRBJ1-1 | NA | TRBV5-1 | NA
CASSPFDSYEQYF | TGTGCCAGCAGCCCCTTTGACTCCTACGAGCAGTACTTC | 13 | TRBJ2-7 | NA | TRBV6-5 | NA
CASSSATGDHPFYEQYF | TGTGCCAGCAGCTCTGCGACAGGGGATCACCCGTTCTACGAGCAGTACTTC | 17 | TRBJ2-7 | NA | TRBV5-6 | TRBD1
CSDADRSHEKLFF | TGCAGCGACGCAGACAGGTCTCATGAAAAACTGTTTTTT | 13 | TRBJ1-4 | NA | TRBV29-1 | NA
CASSLTSGGYEQYF | TGTGCCAGCAGCTTGACTAGCGGGGGGTACGAGCAGTACTTC | 14 | TRBJ2-7 | NA | TRBV7-2 | TRBD2
CASSSTRGAYNSPLHF | TGTGCCAGTAGTTCGACGAGGGGGGCGTATAATTCACCCCTCCACTTT | 16 | TRBJ1-6 | NA | TRBV19 | NA
CASSFGTDTQYF | TGTGCCAGCAGTTTTGGGACAGATACGCAGTATTTT | 12 | TRBJ2-3 | NA | TRBV5-6 | NA
CASSQERYRPTGELFF | TGCGCCAGCAGCCAAGAACGGTATAGGCCGACCGGGGAGCTGTTTTTT | 16 | TRBJ2-2 | NA | TRBV4-3 | NA
CASSVQKLGGESYNEQFF | TGTGCCAGCAGCGTACAGAAACTCGGGGGGGAGTCCTACAATGAGCAGTTCTTC | 18 | TRBJ2-1 | NA | TRBV9 | TRBD2
CASSYARWGTEAFF | TGTGCCAGCAGTTATGCCCGGTGGGGTACTGAAGCTTTCTTT | 14 | TRBJ1-1 | NA | TRBV6-1 | NA
CASSLGDEKLFF | TGTGCCAGCAGCTTGGGTGATGAAAAACTGTTTTTT | 12 | TRBJ1-4 | NA | TRBV7-9 | NA
CATSPDEGPNYGYTF | TGTGCCACCAGCCCAGACGAGGGGCCGAACTATGGCTACACCTTC | 15 | TRBJ1-2 | NA | TRBV15 | NA
CASSSGTGGYGNTIYF | TGCGCCAGCAGCTCAGGGACAGGGGGCTATGGAAACACCATATATTTT | 16 | TRBJ1-3 | NA | TRBV5-1 | TRBD1
CSVTILNTEAFF | TGCAGCGTGACCATCTTGAACACTGAAGCTTTCTTT | 12 | TRBJ1-1 | NA | TRBV29-1 | NA
CASSFPYPLDGYTF | TGTGCCAGCAGCTTCCCGTATCCGCTGGACGGCTACACCTTC | 14 | TRBJ1-2 | NA | TRBV7-9 | NA
CASSLTGANYGYTF | TGCGCCAGCAGCTTGACAGGGGCCAACTATGGCTACACCTTC | 14 | TRBJ1-2 | NA | TRBV5-1 | TRBD1
CASSQVIAGALSSYEQYF | TGCGCCAGCAGCCAAGTAATAGCGGGGGCCCTAAGCTCCTACGAGCAGTACTTC | 18 | TRBJ2-7 | NA | TRBV4-3 | TRBD2
CASSYLTGNYEQYF | TGTGCCAGCAGTTACTTGACAGGGAACTACGAGCAGTACTTC | 14 | TRBJ2-7 | NA | TRBV6-5 | TRBD1
CASLGGWGKNIQYF | TGTGCCAGTCTAGGGGGATGGGGGAAAAACATCCAGTACTTC | 14 | TRBJ2-4 | NA | TRBV2 | NA
CASTLGVGRGGANEQFF | TGTGCCAGCACCCTAGGTGTGGGTCGCGGGGGGGCCAATGAGCAGTTCTTC | 17 | TRBJ2-1 | NA | TRBV27 | TRBD2
CASPSSTEAFF | TGTGCCAGCCCAAGCTCCACTGAAGCTTTCTTT | 11 | TRBJ1-1 | NA | TRBV6-6 | NA
CAWQTVSGGKSYEQYF | TGTGCCTGGCAGACGGTGTCGGGGGGCAAATCCTACGAGCAGTACTTC | 16 | TRBJ2-7 | NA | TRBV30 | NA
CASSQTTGETYEQYF | TGCGCCAGCAGCCAAACGACAGGGGAGACCTACGAGCAGTACTTC | 15 | TRBJ2-7 | few | TRBV4-1 | TRBD1
CASSQDRGQGGYEQYF | TGCGCCAGCAGCCAAGATAGGGGACAGGGGGGCTACGAGCAGTACTTC | 16 | TRBJ2-7 | NA | TRBV4-3 | TRBD1
CASSPWDQTDEQFF | TGTGCCAGCAGCCCATGGGACCAGACCGATGAGCAGTTCTTC | 14 | TRBJ2-1 | NA | TRBV7-6 | NA
CATSRDSSWKGPLSYGYTF | TGTGCCACCAGCAGAGATAGTAGTTGGAAAGGGCCCCTTAGCTATGGCTACACCTTC | 19 | TRBJ1-2 | NA | TRBV15 | NA
CASSSYRNEKLFF | TGTGCCAGCAGTTCATATCGGAATGAAAAACTGTTTTTT | 13 | TRBJ1-4 | NA | TRBV28 | NA
CASCYRGPLQETQYF | TGTGCCAGCTGTTACCGGGGCCCCCTTCAAGAGACCCAGTACTTC | 15 | TRBJ2-5 | NA | TRBV6-6 | NA
CASSSGLAAYEQYF | TGTGCCAGCAGCTCCGGACTAGCAGCCTACGAGCAGTACTTC | 14 | TRBJ2-7 | NA | TRBV6-5 | TRBD2
CASSPGILNTGELFF | TGTGCCAGCAGCCCAGGGATATTAAACACCGGGGAGCTGTTTTTT | 15 | TRBJ2-2 | NA | TRBV7-3 | NA
CASSKTGPWYGYTF | TGTGCCAGCTCAAAGACAGGCCCCTGGTATGGCTACACCTTC | 14 | TRBJ1-2 | NA | TRBV18 | NA
CASSHDGTNYEQYF | TGTGCCAGCAGCCACGACGGGACAAACTACGAGCAGTACTTC | 14 | TRBJ2-7 | once | TRBV6-6 | NA
CASSQEFRAYLAYEQYF | TGCGCCAGCAGCCAAGAATTCCGGGCGTACCTCGCCTACGAGCAGTACTTC | 17 | TRBJ2-7 | NA | TRBV4-3 | NA
CASSLSTNSPLHF | TGTGCCAGCAGTTTATCGACAAATTCACCCCTCCACTTT | 13 | TRBJ1-6 | NA | TRBV27 | NA
CASSQVQGLTEAFF | TGTGCCAGCAGCCAAGTCCAGGGTCTCACTGAAGCTTTCTTT | 14 | TRBJ1-1 | NA | TRBV4-2 | NA
CASSLWRDRGKGYTF | TGTGCCAGCAGTTTATGGAGGGACAGGGGGAAAGGCTACACCTTC | 15 | TRBJ1-2 | NA | TRBV27 | TRBD1
CASSPVAVVYNEQFF | TGTGCCAGTAGCCCAGTAGCTGTGGTCTACAATGAGCAGTTCTTC | 15 | TRBJ2-1 | NA | TRBV19 | NA
CASTQSGGVQETQYF | TGTGCCAGCACCCAGTCCGGGGGGGTCCAAGAGACCCAGTACTTC | 15 | TRBJ2-5 | NA | TRBV2 | TRBD2
CASSFHRGAYEQYF | TGTGCCAGCAGCTTCCACAGGGGCGCATACGAGCAGTACTTC | 14 | TRBJ2-7 | NA | TRBV11-2 | TRBD1
CASSNWTVYSNQPQHF | TGTGCCAGCAGTAACTGGACAGTTTATAGCAATCAGCCCCAGCATTTT | 16 | TRBJ1-5 | NA | TRBV5-8 | NA
CASSTRDRADQPQHF | TGTGCCAGCAGCACCCGGGACAGGGCAGATCAGCCCCAGCATTTT | 15 | TRBJ1-5 | NA | TRBV7-8 | TRBD1
CASSWEVNYGYTF | TGTGCCAGCAGCTGGGAGGTCAACTATGGCTACACCTTC | 13 | TRBJ1-2 | NA | TRBV5-4 | NA
CASSQGDRGEGETQYF | TGCGCCAGCAGCCAAGGGGACAGGGGGGAAGGGGAGACCCAGTACTTC | 16 | TRBJ2-5 | NA | TRBV4-3 | TRBD1
CASSVGPGYNEQFF | TGTGCCAGCAGCGTAGGTCCGGGATACAATGAGCAGTTCTTC | 14 | TRBJ2-1 | NA | TRBV9 | NA
CASSDGSHNEQFF | TGTGCCAGCAGTGACGGAAGCCACAATGAGCAGTTCTTC | 13 | TRBJ2-1 | NA | TRBV6-4 | NA
CASSKVASTRLLRYEQYF | TGTGCCAGCAGCAAAGTCGCTTCGACTCGACTCCTTCGCTACGAGCAGTACTTC | 18 | TRBJ2-7 | once | TRBV21-1 | NA
CASGLVTGSSSPLHF | TGTGCTAGTGGTTTGGTAACAGGGAGTTCTTCACCCCTCCACTTT | 15 | TRBJ1-6 | NA | TRBV12-5 | NA
CASSLDHATRETQYF | TGTGCCAGCAGTTTAGATCACGCAACCCGTGAGACCCAGTACTTC | 15 | TRBJ2-5 | NA | TRBV27 | NA